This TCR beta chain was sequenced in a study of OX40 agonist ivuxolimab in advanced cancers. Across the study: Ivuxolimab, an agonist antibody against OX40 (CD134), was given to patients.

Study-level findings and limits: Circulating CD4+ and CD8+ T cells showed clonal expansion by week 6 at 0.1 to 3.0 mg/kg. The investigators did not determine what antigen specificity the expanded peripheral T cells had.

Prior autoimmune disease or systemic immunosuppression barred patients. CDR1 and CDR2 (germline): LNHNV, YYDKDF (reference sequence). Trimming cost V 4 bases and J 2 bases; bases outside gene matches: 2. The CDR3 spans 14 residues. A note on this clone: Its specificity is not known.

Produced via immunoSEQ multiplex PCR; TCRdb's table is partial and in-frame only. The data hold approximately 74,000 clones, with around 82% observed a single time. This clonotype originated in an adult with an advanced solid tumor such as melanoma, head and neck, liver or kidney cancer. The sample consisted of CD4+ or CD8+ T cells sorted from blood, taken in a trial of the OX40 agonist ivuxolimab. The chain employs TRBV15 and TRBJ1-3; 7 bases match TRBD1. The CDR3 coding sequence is TGTGCCACCAGCACCGGACAGGCTGGAAACACCATATATTTT. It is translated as CATSTGQAGNTIYF. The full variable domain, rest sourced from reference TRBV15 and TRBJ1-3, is DAMVIQNPRYQVTQFGKPVTLSCSQTLNHNVMYWYQQKSSQAPKLLFHYYDKDFNNEADTPDNFQSRRPNTSFCFLDIRSPGLGDTAMYLCATSTGQAGNTIYFGEGSWLTVV.